The 14 T cell receptor beta chains given below trace back to one sample, sequenced in a study of blood T cells in healthy people across ages. The authors ran a second PCR of roughly 6 to 12 cycles using a sample-barcoded 5' primer and a J-beta primer mix. One entry per CDR3 protein results from TCRdb running MiXCR on the 5' RACE reads. The table shows 790,000 or so distinct CDR3 sequences, with roughly three fifths occurring only once. Source material: blood. The receptor set was obtained from a man between 40 and 49 years old in good health.

This clonotype was counted only a few times. The chain joins TRBV28 to TRBJ2-1, with 11 bases that match TRBD2. J was trimmed by 8 bases and V by 5 bases; bases with no gene match: 5. Germline CDR1 is MDHEN and CDR2 is SYDVKM. The CDR3 sequence is 14 residues long. The CDR3 DNA reads as TGTGCCAGCAGTACTAGCGGGGGTCAGGATGAGCAGTTCTTC. Translating it yields CASSTSGGQDEQFF.

The chain carries TRBV20-1 and TRBJ2-3; no clear D gene. The V and J ends lost 6 bases and 0 bases respectively, with 13 bases between them. The CDR3 covers 14 residues. The V gene's germline CDR1 is DFQATT and CDR2 SNEGSKA (reference sequence). CDR3 bases: TGCAGTGCCGGTCTTCAGACTAGCACAGATACGCAGTATTTT. As protein: CSAGLQTSTDTQYF.

The chain recombines TRBV5-1 with TRBJ2-3; possibly TRBD1 for D (5 bases). The CDR3 loop spans 13 amino acids. Trimming pared 8 bases from V and 6 bases from J, leaving 16 bases between. The germline gives CDR1 SGHRS, CDR2 YFSETQ. CDR3 nucleotides: TGCGCCAGTCCGCCAGGGATGGTTGATACGCAGTATTTT. Its protein is CASPPGMVDTQYF.

Only a few counts were recorded for this clonotype. The chain couples TRBV19 to TRBJ1-1; D unresolved. Trimming removed 4 bases at V and 6 bases at J, with 12 bases between. The CDR3 runs to 13 residues. Germline V gene data show CDR1 as LNHDA and CDR2 as SQIVND (reference sequence). CDR3 amino acids: CASSTLRAAEAFF. The CDR3 region has the DNA TGTGCCAGTAGTACCCTTAGGGCAGCTGAAGCTTTCTTT.

This clonotype occurred a few times. The CDR3: CSARDLAGSYEQYF. The DNA for the CDR3 is TGCAGTGCTAGAGATTTAGCGGGCTCCTACGAGCAGTACTTC. This chain uses TRBV20-1 with TRBJ2-7; 7 bases align to TRBD2. This CDR3 has 14 amino acids. Germline CDR1 reads DFQATT; CDR2 reads SNEGSKA (reference sequence). With 0 bases clipped from V and 0 bases from J, the junction kept 2 bases outside the gene matches.

This clonotype showed up just once. This chain links TRBV24-1 with TRBJ2-5, with D perhaps TRBD1 (6 bases). Trimming removed 3 bases at V and 2 bases at J, with 12 bases between. Germline CDR1 KGHDR, CDR2 SFDVKD. This CDR3 is 15 amino acids long. The CDR3 is CATSDREQGQETQYF. The DNA for the CDR3 is TGTGCCACCAGTGATAGAGAACAGGGACAAGAGACCCAGTACTTC.

This chain joins TRBV20-1 and TRBJ2-3, with D unresolved. Per the germline V gene, CDR1 is DFQATT and CDR2 is SNEGSKA (reference sequence). With 8 bases removed from V and 6 bases from J, the gap between germline ends came to 18 bases. The CDR3 covers 13 residues. The CDR3 coding sequence is TGCAGTCCTTATCGGTCGGGTCCCGATACGCAGTATTTT. Its protein product is CSPYRSGPDTQYF.

The chain links TRBV20-1 to TRBJ2-1; unclear D gene. This CDR3 is built from 13 residues. Germline CDR1 reads DFQATT; CDR2 reads SNEGSKA (reference sequence). Trimming stripped 6 bases from V and 2 bases from J, with 11 bases between. This CDR3 is CSANYRAYNEQFF. CDR3 sequence (DNA): TGCAGTGCCAACTACCGCGCCTACAATGAGCAGTTCTTC.

The J gene is TRBJ2-7, the V gene TRBV4-2, with D hard to call. The CDR3 sequence is 14 residues long. Trimming took 0 bases from V and 0 from J, leaving 6 bases between them. CDR1 LGHNA and CDR2 YNFKEQ come from the germline V gene. The CDR3 region is CASSQERTSYEQYF. The CDR3 DNA reads as TGTGCCAGCAGCCAAGAACGCACCTCCTACGAGCAGTACTTC.

This clonotype was seen a single time. The rearrangement joins TRBV21-1 to TRBJ2-7; TRBD2 reflects the table's D call only, with no check against the DNA. TRBV21-1 is noted as a pseudogene. The CDR3 runs 16 residues. For the CDR3, the DNA is TGTGCCAGCAGCAACGGCCAGGAGGAGGACGGCTACGAGCAGTACTTC. Translation: CASSNGQEEDGYEQYF.

The chain has TRBV7-8 and TRBJ1-2; D is unresolved. Trimming stripped 5 bases from V and 2 bases from J, with 12 bases between. This CDR3 is 14 amino acids long. Germline assignment: CDR1 SGHVS and CDR2 FQNEAQ. The CDR3 sequence is CASSPTTRNYGYTF. In DNA, the CDR3 is TGTGCCAGCAGCCCCACAACACGGAACTATGGCTACACCTTC. The full variable domain, with the rest looked up from reference TRBV7-8 and TRBJ1-2, is GAGVSQSPRYKVAKRGQDVALRCDPISGHVSLFWYQQALGQGPEFLTYFQNEAQLDKSGLPSDRFFAERPEGSVSTLKIQRTQQEDSAVYLCASSPTTRNYGYTFGSGTRLTVV.

The chain employs TRBV29-1 and TRBJ2-5; 9 nucleotides align to TRBD1. This CDR3 has 17 amino acids. CDR1 and CDR2 from the germline V gene are SQVTM and ANQGSEA. V lost 4 bases to trimming and J lost 5 bases; unmatched junction nucleotides: 17. CDR3 sequence reads: CSVGGGMTGGVGETQYF. The CDR3 DNA reads as TGCAGCGTTGGAGGGGGGATGACAGGGGGTGTTGGGGAGACCCAGTACTTC.

This sequence joins TRBV29-1 and TRBJ1-1; D might be TRBD1 (5 bases). Germline CDR1 and CDR2: SQVTM and ANQGSEA. Trimming took 4 bases from V and 6 from J, leaving 21 bases between them. The CDR3 totals 15 residues. This CDR3 is CSVGRRGELSAEAFF. The CDR3 DNA reads TGCAGCGTTGGTCGGAGGGGCGAGCTTAGCGCTGAAGCTTTCTTT. Drawing the rest from reference TRBV29-1 and TRBJ1-1, the complete variable domain is SAVISQKPSRDICQRGTSLTIQCQVDSQVTMMFWYRQQPGQSLTLIATANQGSEATYESGFVIDKFPISRPNLTFSTLTVSNMSPEDSSIYLCSVGRRGELSAEAFFGQGTRLTVV.

The chain is built from TRBV20-1 and TRBJ2-3; 16 bases line up with TRBD2. The J segment lost 3 bases and the V segment lost 3 bases, leaving 18 bases of the junction unmatched. Germline assignment: CDR1 DFQATT and CDR2 SNEGSKA (reference sequence). The CDR3 is 21 residues long. The CDR3 bases are TGCAGTGCTAGGGGGACTAGCGGGAGGGCCTTGGTTCCGCCACCAACAGATACGCAGTATTTT. Translation: CSARGTSGRALVPPPTDTQYF.